This T cell receptor (beta chain) was identified during a study of T-cell memory formation after mild COVID-19 (TCRdb year 2021). Describing the broader study: TCR sequence clusters from the two donors were found to be largely donor specific. T-cell clones expanding and contracting after mild COVID-19 in two donors were tracked by longitudinal TCRalpha and TCRbeta repertoire sequencing. Two young, previously healthy adult volunteers made up the cohort, one male and one female. Points the paper makes about the study in general: Some responding clones were detected in pre-infection memory, suggesting pre-existing cross-reactive memory T cells joined the SARS-CoV-2 response. The study covered only two mild cases, and larger cohorts including severe cases with pre-infection samples were considered necessary. SARS-CoV-2 specificity was not confirmed for the second-wave clones peaking on day 37. Clones contracting from day 15 to 85 had balanced CD4/CD8 phenotypes, while a second wave expanding from day 15 to 37 was biased towards CD4+. Contracting CD4+ clones turned up mainly in the CM and EM memory subsets, whereas EMRA was where CD8+ clones were enriched.

Ficoll-Paque density gradient centrifugation was used to isolate PBMCs. As regards this clonotype: It has no known antigen specificity. No much larger clone is present one base from it, and per-base qualities are unavailable.

TCRdb records Illumina NovaSeq 6000 as the sequencer. TCRalpha and TCRbeta cDNA libraries were built by 5'RACE with constant-segment primers, adding sample barcodes and unique molecular identifiers. RNA was extracted from every sample with Trizol reagent. The libraries were amplified in two PCR steps, and the second step added a second sample barcode and Illumina TruSeq adapters. Libraries were sequenced on an Illumina NovaSeq with 2 x 150 bp paired-end reads. In the source study's methods: Demultiplexing of reads and collapsing into UMI-guided consensus sequences were performed with migec v1.2.7. Using mixcr v2.1.11, UMI consensuses were aligned to TRA and TRB V and J templates and then assembled into clonotypes. Clonotypes were classified as expanded or contracted when called significant by both edgeR and NoisET, with noise models trained on biological replicates. For edgeR calls, a false discovery rate-adjusted p below 0.01 and a log2 fold-change threshold of 1 were applied. As an exploratory analysis of dynamics, PCA with hierarchical clustering was applied to max-normalized trajectories of the 1000 most abundant clonotypes. Separately sequenced CD4+ and CD8+ repertoires were used to assign a CD4 or CD8 phenotype to each responding clone. TCRdb trimmed the raw reads at Q25, called clones with MiXCR and kept productive beta chains. One record per CDR3 amino acid sequence lists the most common genes and DNA. Here the V and J calls rest on TCRdb's processing, not on the authors' analysis. The sample profile shows some 320,000 distinct CDR3 sequences; roughly an eighth of them were found once. Of the sample, under 25% is held by the ten largest clones.

This receptor was identified in a man aged 18-30 years who had mild COVID-19 (a few samples of this study predate the infection). The sample titles of this study are shuffled in the database, so cell type and time point are left out; the donor was told from shared clones. The sample consisted of PBMCs or a T cell subset sorted from them (not recorded which).

CDR3 loop: CASSLVALAQHTYEQYF. The DNA reads as follows: TGTGCCAGCAGCTTAGTAGCGCTAGCACAACACACCTACGAGCAGTACTTC. The V and J segments used are TRBV7-9 and TRBJ2-7, with TRBD2 as a weak D call on 5 bases. V gives up 1 base and J gives up 2 bases, and the segment between their germline ends measures 18 bases. CDR1 is given as SEHNR and CDR2 as FQNEAQ, both from the germline V gene (reference sequence). The CDR3 has 17 amino acids, counting the end cysteine and phenylalanine. Left in the record is the CDR3 DNA by itself, 51 bases read in frame from the first base.